This T cell receptor beta chain was identified in a study of breast tumors, draining lymph nodes, adjacent tissues. TCRdb re-called the multiplex PCR reads with MiXCR, one entry per CDR3 protein. The data contain tens of thousands of distinct CDR3 sequences, over 25% of them singletons. Breast cancer patients provided tissue from their axillary draining lymph nodes. The sample holds many counts of this clonotype. The sequencing sample was made of axillary lymph node tissue. The origin of this receptor is a female donor with breast cancer. Some clones in this sample may be carry-over from other donors' samples.

Here the CDR3 DNA reads TGTGCCAGCAGTGAATATTTCGCAGATTCTAACTATGGCTACACCTTC. It specifies CASSEYFADSNYGYTF. The chain recombines TRBV2 with TRBJ1-2; unclear D gene. CDR3 length: 16 residues. The V gene lost 2 bases and the J gene lost 0 bases, with 13 bases spanning the gap. Germline-derived CDR1 and CDR2 are SNHLY and FYNNEI.